Listed below are T cell receptor beta chains from one sample, sequenced in a study of memory CD4+ T cells and cytomegalovirus serostatus. TCRdb keeps only in-frame clones here, not all; method: immunoSEQ multiplex PCR. The sample has some 39,000 clones; around 79% are singletons. Material: memory CD4+ T cells from blood. The receptors were gathered from an adult in good health and CMV-seronegative. The CDR3 runs from the conserved cysteine through the conserved F or W. The order of the fields is clone size, J gene, V gene, CDR3 protein. The listing skips clone size in some rows; elsewhere it reads once, few, many or a size class.

>NA|TRBJ2-7|TRBV29-1
CSVQGAAYEQYF
>NA|TRBJ2-7|TRBV30
CAWSGRTALGQYF
>NA|TRBJ1-2|TRBV5-1
CASSLAGLDTYGYTF
>few|TRBJ2-3|TRBV4-2
CASSPRTSGGPTDTQYF
>NA|TRBJ2-3|TRBV5-6
CASSLPWEGTQYF
>NA|TRBJ1-3|TRBV9
CASSVAPTGTNTIYF
>NA|TRBJ2-5|TRBV6-1
CASSEGAGENQETQYF
>NA|TRBJ2-1|TRBV7-9
CASTSNDEQFF
>few|TRBJ1-6|TRBV25-1
CASSVQRANSPLHF
>NA|TRBJ2-3|TRBV7-8
CASSFGAYSTDTQYF
>NA|TRBJ1-5|TRBV30
CAWSQSLDQPQHF
>NA|TRBJ1-3|TRBV29-1
CSVFFNSGNTIYF
>NA|TRBJ1-2|TRBV29-1
CSVAVSNYGYTF
>medium-sized|TRBJ1-1|TRBV21-1
CASSKATGTVNTEAFF
>NA|TRBJ1-1|TRBV15
CATRTRQTNTEAFF
>NA|TRBJ1-5|TRBV6-5
CATRTEMGNQPQHF
>NA|TRBJ1-4|TRBV4-3
CASSQDRGAGEKLFF
>NA|TRBJ2-7|TRBV7-2
CASSSDLGGYEQYF
>few|TRBJ2-5|TRBV7-9
CASSSRGPETQYF
>NA|TRBJ1-5|TRBV27
CASRPGRYRDPNQPQHF
>once|TRBJ2-5|TRBV7-7
CASSFVGVGETQYF
>NA|TRBJ1-3|TRBV25-1
CASSEPGGNTIYF
>NA|TRBJ1-2|TRBV11-2
CASSQGYGYTF
>NA|TRBJ1-2|TRBV2
CASSEPRGPYGYTF
>NA|TRBJ2-4|TRBV7-3
CASSLRGQGDSIQYF
>few|TRBJ1-4|TRBV4-2
CASSQQTANEKLFF
>NA|TRBJ2-4|TRBV6-1
CASSEVDRGGSLAKNIQYF
>few|TRBJ2-7|TRBV27
CASKPLAGPWQQYF
>few|TRBJ2-7|TRBV6-6
CASRGQGGNYEQYF
>NA|TRBJ1-5|TRBV5-1
CASSYTGGDQPQHF
>NA|TRBJ2-3|TRBV2
CASSAGGAGSDTQYF
>NA|TRBJ1-1|TRBV18
CASSPKDSTVNTEAFF
>NA|TRBJ2-1|TRBV7-3
CASSPTGTRLGDEQFF
>NA|TRBJ1-6|TRBV2
CASSERQNLGSPLHF
>NA|TRBJ1-1|TRBV9
CASSEGSGNTEAFF
>NA|TRBJ1-2|TRBV5-1
CASSWASQGALRNYGYTF
>once|TRBJ2-5|TRBV5-6
CASSFGLETQYF
>NA|TRBJ1-3|TRBV30
CAWGGDRGHSGNTIYF
>NA|TRBJ1-1|TRBV9
CASSERPEGTEAFF
>NA|TRBJ2-5|TRBV5-1
CASSLTRGGVVQTQYF
>NA|TRBJ1-3|TRBV19
CASSITAFGNTIYF
>NA|TRBJ1-1|TRBV7-8
CASSLAGNGNTEAFF
>NA|TRBJ1-5|TRBV27
CASSFSGSPNQPQHF
>few|TRBJ1-5|TRBV6-6
CASSYLGVSNQPQHF
>NA|TRBJ1-5|TRBV19
CATSKVYSNQPQHF
>few|TRBJ1-2|TRBV18
CASSPRTGEGYTF
>once|TRBJ2-3|TRBV4-1
CASSRGQGARDTQYF
>medium-sized|TRBJ1-2|TRBV5-1
CASSLGGFKNYGYTF
>NA|TRBJ2-7|TRBV10-3
CAIGGYEQYF
>NA|TRBJ2-1|TRBV5-6
CASSWRLRQGPYNEQFF
>once|TRBJ2-1|TRBV11-2
CASSFYNEQFF
>NA|TRBJ1-1|TRBV18
CASSSDPNTEAFF
>NA|TRBJ2-5|TRBV15
CATSRDRGLAGRRETQYF
>NA|TRBJ2-2|TRBV19
CASRLAGDTGELFF
>NA|TRBJ1-2|TRBV6-5
CASSSGQGGGYTF
>NA|TRBJ1-5|TRBV30
CAWSPLGANQPQHF
>NA|TRBJ2-3|TRBV4-3
CASSLTGRLEDTQYF